This TCR beta chain was sequenced for a study of blood T cells in healthy people across ages (dated by TCRdb to about 2015). Study-wide context: In model experiments, template switching captured about one uniquely barcoded TCR beta cDNA molecule for every two T cells. Age-related changes in TCR beta repertoire diversity were measured in the study by deep sequencing normalized with unique cDNA molecular identifiers. Four age groups were formed from the donors: young (average 16 years), middle-aged (around 41), aged (roughly 56) and long-lived (more than 75). For two donors (one aged 18 to 29 and one aged 80 or older), the study analyzed two additional independent replicas of 1 million unique cDNA reads from the same blood draw. To avoid experimental bias, donors of different ages were spread randomly across the sequencing lanes. Results and caveats for the whole study, not just this receptor: Compared with the aged group, the long-lived group had more naive CD4+ T cells, fewer expanded clones and increased TCR diversity, a pattern suggesting age selection. Estimates of total diversity based on one million sequenced T cells were regarded as lower bounds and as underestimates. Observed TCR beta diversity per million T cells fell roughly linearly with age, and a significant reduction was already apparent by age around 39. Because donor CMV infection status was unknown, age-related changes in expanded clonotypes were potentially confounded. There was a strong correlation between observed TCR beta diversity and the percentage of naive T cells measured by flow cytometry. Since profiling was done on bulk unsorted PBMCs, naive and antigen-experienced compartments could not be conclusively compared.

Per the germline V gene (reference sequence), DFQATT is the CDR1 and SNEGSKA is the CDR2. V has 6 bases trimmed and J has 3 bases trimmed; junction bases matching no gene number 11. The CDR3 numbers 14 residues from cysteine through phenylalanine. The kept DNA is CDR3 alone, 42 bases in frame from the first base. The roughly 37 donors, aged about 6 to 100 years, were systemically healthy Caucasian individuals from Russia. Approximately 11 milliliters of peripheral blood were drawn from each donor into EDTA-treated Vacutainer tubes. Ficoll-Paque density-gradient centrifugation was used to isolate PBMCs, with at least 7 million per sample. Total RNA, at least 5 micrograms per sample, was extracted from PBMCs with Trizol reagent. Naive CD45RAhigh/CD27high T cell percentages were measured by flow cytometry on a PBMC aliquot from every donor. Regarding this clonotype: Which antigen it targets is not known. One base away lies a much larger clone, so this may be a sequencing read error.

Libraries were prepared through 5' RACE. The sequencing machine was an Illumina HiSeq 2500. A second PCR of roughly 7 to 11 cycles was performed with a sample-barcoded 5' primer and a J-beta primer mix. Each TCR beta cDNA molecule received a unique molecular identifier from a template-switch 5' adaptor carrying 12 random nucleotides. Each sample yielded at least 3 million CDR3-containing paired-end reads. The Mint cDNA synthesis kit, primed by a TRBC-specific oligonucleotide, was used to synthesize first-strand cDNA from all RNA. All cDNA was treated with uracil-DNA glycosylase and then went through a first 18-cycle PCR with the universal primers M1SS and BC2_uni_R. Turning to the authors' computational methods: Each sample was normalized by randomly selecting 1 million high-quality reads, each carrying a distinct molecular identifier. Reads with shared molecular identifiers were discarded instead of being binned into consensus sequences. MiTCR, run with a Q25 quality threshold and the strictest error-elimination algorithm, handled CDR3 identification, clonotype clustering and error correction. A nonparametric unseen species model with Euler transformation was used to estimate lower-bound total TCR beta diversity. The public reads were reprocessed in TCRdb via fastp at Q25 and MiXCR, keeping in-frame beta chains. Rows merge per CDR3 protein into single entries with the most common DNA and genes. None of the V and J calls come from the authors' own analysis; TCRdb made them. This sample is represented by hundreds of thousands of distinct CDR3 sequences; about 30% of them were singletons. Approximately 14% of the sample is in the top ten clones.

The specimen was blood. The chain is assembled from TRBV20-1 and TRBJ2-7; TRBD1 matches 7 bases in the middle. The sequence came from a woman of 80 years or more in good health. The DNA sequence follows: TGCAGTGCCCAGCAAGGGGGCCTGTGCTACGAGCAGTACTTC. Translated, this is CSAQQGGLCYEQYF.